This T cell receptor beta chain was recovered during a study of glioma-infiltrating T cells. Study context: Glioblastomas were WHO grade IV, sampled at first diagnosis; low-grade were grade II. Presurgical dexamethasone in glioma patients lasted six or fewer days.

The iRepertoire nested amplicon-rescue multiplex PCR amplified TCR alpha and beta CDR3s from RNA. Tissue mRNA or PBMC total RNA, 100-400 ng, went into one-step reverse transcription and amplification. TCRdb re-called the multiplex PCR reads through MiXCR, storing one row per CDR3 protein. The sample yields around 390,000 distinct CDR3 sequences, 41% seen once. The CDR3 spans 13 residues. Per the germline V gene, CDR1 is MDHEN and CDR2 is SYDVKM. Trimming removed 7 bases from V and 2 bases from J; junction bases left unmatched: 3. Notes on this clonotype: Its antigen is undetermined.

Study findings and constraints: A blood CDR3 motif signature was depleted in highly divergent patients.

The specimen sequenced was glioma tissue, nonneoplastic brain tissue, or PBMCs (not recorded which). The chain links TRBV28 to TRBJ2-7, with TRBD1 matching over 9 bases. The clonotype comes from a human donor with low-grade glioma or glioblastoma, undergoing nonglioma brain surgery, or in good health (not recorded which). The CDR3 nucleotides are TGTGCCAGCAACCGGGACAGGGCCTACGAGCAGTACTTC. Translating it yields CASNRDRAYEQYF.